The text below deals with one TCR beta chain. The antigen is not known. This sample was taken from a study of cytomegalovirus exposure and HLA in healthy donors. Turning to the study itself: Early released data comprised approximately 85 million unique TCRs from HLA-typed donors. Study results and limitations: Confirmation in vitro established that a few CMV-associated chains were specific for CMV antigens.

CDR1 LNHDA and CDR2 SQIVND come from the germline V gene (reference sequence). The CDR3 covers 18 residues. The V end was cut by 0 bases, the J end by 0 bases, with 17 bases between. The PCR contained 60 Vbeta and 13 Jbeta primers. Only in-frame clones appear in the TCRdb table, and some are missing; sequencing was by immunoSEQ multiplex PCR. Altogether 100,000 to 150,000 clones are present, around four fifths being singletons, with the ten largest covering under 3%. The TCR comes from a boy aged 2 to 9 in good health and CMV-seronegative. The specimen sequenced was PBMCs. V is TRBV19 and J is TRBJ1-1; tentatively, D is TRBD1 (6 bases). Here the CDR3 reads CASSIDPTRDTMNTEAFF. CDR3 bases: TGTGCCAGTAGTATAGACCCGACCCGGGACACCATGAACACTGAAGCTTTCTTT.